One and the same sample provided the 5 T cell receptor beta chains below, sequenced in a study of blood T cells in healthy people across ages. A J-beta primer mix and a sample-barcoded 5' primer were used in a second PCR of about 7 to 11 cycles. Via MiXCR, TCRdb re-called the 5' RACE reads, giving one row per CDR3 protein. The sample holds around 1,100,000 distinct CDR3 sequences, about two fifths seen once. What was sequenced was blood. The origin of the receptors is a man younger than 30 in good health.

The V and J genes are TRBV20-1 and TRBJ1-6; D uncertain. Germline lookup yields CDR1 DFQATT and CDR2 SNEGSKA (reference sequence). The V and J ends lost 8 bases and 0 bases respectively, with 14 bases between them. The CDR3 runs to 15 residues. CDR3 nucleotide sequence: TGCAGTATTTCCGACGGGAGCTCCTATAATTCACCCCTCCACTTT. This gives the protein CSISDGSSYNSPLHF.

This clonotype occurred once. The J gene is TRBJ1-2, the V gene TRBV20-1, with D tentatively TRBD1 (5 bases). Trimming took off 3 bases at V and 2 bases at J, with 10 bases between the two ends. The CDR3 has 13 residues. In germline, CDR1 is DFQATT, CDR2 SNEGSKA (reference sequence). CDR3 protein: CSARTDKNYGYTF. Written as DNA, the CDR3 is TGCAGTGCTAGGACGGACAAGAACTATGGCTACACCTTC.

This clonotype showed up just a few times. V and J are TRBV5-1 and TRBJ1-5; D is ambiguous. Germline values: CDR1 SGHRS, CDR2 YFSETQ. V was pared by 4 bases and J by 5 bases, with 13 bases between. The CDR3 sequence is 14 residues long. CDR3 nucleotide sequence: TGCGCCAGCAGCCGGACCCCTGGGGATCAGCCCCAGCATTTT. Protein sequence: CASSRTPGDQPQHF.

The J gene is TRBJ2-5, the V gene TRBV29-1, with unresolved D. This CDR3 has 14 residues. Per the germline V gene, CDR1 is SQVTM and CDR2 is ANQGSEA. V dropped 4 bases and J dropped 11 bases, with 23 bases sitting between them. CDR3 residues: CSVGQADSYNEQYF. For the CDR3, the DNA is TGCAGCGTTGGTCAGGCAGATTCTTACAATGAGCAGTACTTC.

The chain carries TRBV20-1 and TRBJ2-7; 8 bases fit TRBD2. This CDR3 spans 15 amino acids. Trimming at V came to 6 bases and at J to 7 bases, leaving 17 bases not matched to a gene. The germline gives CDR1 DFQATT, CDR2 SNEGSKA (reference sequence). The CDR3 sequence is CSAAPGLGGDHEQYF. As DNA, the CDR3 is TGCAGTGCAGCCCCGGGACTAGGAGGCGACCATGAGCAGTACTTC.